This T cell receptor (beta chain) appears in the sequencing data of a study of CD8 T cells in ankylosing spondylitis. The CDR3 totals 14 residues. The V gene lost 4 bases and the J gene lost 3 bases, with 13 bases spanning the gap. CDR1 and CDR2 (germline): LNHNV, YYDKDF (reference sequence). Regarding the study as a whole: Peripheral blood samples showed relatively rare disease-linked clones, and these clones were CD8+. A TCR beta motif made of fewer than ten highly homologous variants seemed typical of ankylosing spondylitis blood.

The table lists this clonotype with many counts. What it recognizes is unknown. Using quantitative 5'-RACE with molecular barcodes, the authors made TCR beta libraries. TCRdb used MiXCR to reprocess the 5' RACE reads, holding one entry per CDR3 protein. The sample shows 250,000 or so distinct CDR3 sequences, 15% to 20% of them seen only once. The specimen sequenced was blood, either unsorted or a sorted T cell fraction (not recorded which). The chain employs TRBV15 and TRBJ2-7; no definite D call. The receptor was isolated from a male donor with ankylosing spondylitis or in good health (not recorded which). Written as DNA, the CDR3 is TGTGCCACCAGCAATACTGGATCGAGCTACGAGCAGTACTTC. It is translated as CATSNTGSSYEQYF. The whole variable domain, remainder taken from reference TRBV15 and TRBJ2-7, is DAMVIQNPRYQVTQFGKPVTLSCSQTLNHNVMYWYQQKSSQAPKLLFHYYDKDFNNEADTPDNFQSRRPNTSFCFLDIRSPGLGDTAMYLCATSNTGSSYEQYFGPGTRLTVT.